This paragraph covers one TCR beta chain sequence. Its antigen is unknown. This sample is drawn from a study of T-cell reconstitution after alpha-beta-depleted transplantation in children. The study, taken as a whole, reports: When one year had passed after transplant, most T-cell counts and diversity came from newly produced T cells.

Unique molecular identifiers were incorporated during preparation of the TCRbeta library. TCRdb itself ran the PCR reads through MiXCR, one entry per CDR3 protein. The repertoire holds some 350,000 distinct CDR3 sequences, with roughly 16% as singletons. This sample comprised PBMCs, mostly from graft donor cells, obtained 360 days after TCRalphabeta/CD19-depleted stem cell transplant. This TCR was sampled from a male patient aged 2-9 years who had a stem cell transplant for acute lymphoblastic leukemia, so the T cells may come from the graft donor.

The CDR3 reads CASSVGGIDEAFF. The CDR3 DNA reads TGTGCCAGCAGCGTAGGGGGGATCGATGAAGCTTTCTTT. The chain employs TRBV9 and TRBJ1-1; tentative D call: TRBD1 (5 bases). This CDR3 is built from 13 residues. Trimming took 0 bases from V and 7 from J, leaving 10 bases between them. CDR1 and CDR2 (germline): SGDLS, YYNGEE.